What follows are 27 T cell receptor beta chains derived from one specimen sequenced in a study of blood T cell repertoires in COVID-19. The method was immunoSEQ multiplex PCR; TCRdb's version includes in-frame clones alone and lacks a portion of them. The repertoire holds tens of thousands of clones, with approximately 82% as singletons. The specimen sequenced was peripheral blood. Source of these receptors: a woman in her 70s with acute or convalescent COVID-19.

This rearrangement joins TRBV24-1 to TRBJ2-1; 11 nucleotides match TRBD1. Germline lookup yields CDR1 KGHDR and CDR2 SFDVKD. The V and J ends lost 8 bases and 7 bases, in that order; junction bases with no gene match: 9. The CDR3 is 15 residues long. CDR3 residues: CATMPGTGGKNEQFF. CDR3 nucleotides: TGTGCCACCATGCCGGGGACAGGGGGAAAAAATGAGCAGTTCTTC.

The chain has TRBV5-1 and TRBJ2-7, with TRBD1 matching over 9 bases. The germline gives CDR1 SGHRS, CDR2 YFSETQ. The CDR3 is 13 amino acids. V shed 4 bases, J shed 3 bases, and the junction held 2 bases outside the gene matches. The CDR3: CASSRTGDYEQYF. The CDR3 DNA reads TGCGCCAGCAGCCGGACAGGGGACTACGAGCAGTACTTC.

The chain links TRBV28 to TRBJ1-5, with 7 bases matching TRBD1. Germline V gene sequence: CDR1 MDHEN, CDR2 SYDVKM. The CDR3 runs to 15 residues. V lost 6 bases to trimming and J lost 2 bases; unmatched junction nucleotides: 7. The CDR3: CASSWIDRGNQPQHF. The CDR3 nucleotides read TGTGCCAGCAGCTGGATCGACAGGGGCAATCAGCCCCAGCATTTT.

V is TRBV7-9 and J is TRBJ2-3, with D maybe TRBD2 (5 bases). With 5 bases removed from V and 7 bases from J, the gap between germline ends came to 13 bases. The CDR3 loop spans 13 amino acids. The germline V gene encodes CDR1 SEHNR and CDR2 FQNEAQ (reference sequence). CDR3 in DNA: TGTGCCAGCAGCCCTTGGAGGCCGTATACGCAGTATTTT. Amino acids: CASSPWRPYTQYF.

The V and J genes are TRBV20-1 and TRBJ1-2; 8 bases agree with TRBD1. The CDR3 runs 11 residues. The ends lost 6 bases at V and 8 bases at J; junction bases unmatched: 5. Germline V lookup: CDR1 DFQATT, CDR2 SNEGSKA (reference sequence). As DNA, the CDR3 is TGCAGTGCCGACAGGGGTCTGGGCTACACCTTC. It translates to CSADRGLGYTF.

This chain uses TRBV6-5 with TRBJ2-5; D is perhaps TRBD1 (5 bases). CDR3 length: 13 amino acids. Germline V CDR1 and CDR2: MNHEY, SVGAGI. The germline V and J ends were trimmed by 5 bases and 5 bases, with 12 bases remaining between them. This chain's CDR3 is CASSPRVLETQYF. For the CDR3, the DNA is TGTGCCAGCAGTCCCAGGGTGCTCGAGACCCAGTACTTC.

On this clone: This same CDR3 is encoded by further DNA sequences in the sample. The gene calls are TRBV18 and TRBJ2-7; TRBD2 might be the D (6 bases). This CDR3 has 12 amino acids. Looked up from germline, CDR1 is KGHSH and CDR2 is LQKENI. Trimming pared 3 bases from V and 4 bases from J, leaving 7 bases between. The CDR3 protein is CASSPGGYEQYF. Written as DNA, the CDR3 is TGTGCCAGCTCACCGGGGGGTTACGAGCAGTACTTC.

This clone was counted between two and nine times. This sequence joins TRBV7-3 and TRBJ1-1, with D hard to call. This CDR3 region has 14 residues. V was cut by 1 base and J by 5 bases, with 11 bases left in between. Germline V gene data show CDR1 as SGHTA and CDR2 as FQGTGA. The CDR3 DNA follows: TGTGCCAGCAGCTTAAGTGCGGATCGGACTGAAGCTTTCTTT. Its protein is CASSLSADRTEAFF. The entire variable domain, with the rest obtained from reference TRBV7-3 and TRBJ1-1, is as follows: GAGVSQTPSNKVTEKGKYVELRCDPISGHTALYWYRQSLGQGPEFLIYFQGTGAADDSGLPNDRFFAVRPEGSVSTLKIQRTERGDSAVYLCASSLSADRTEAFFGQGTRLTVV.

V gene TRBV28 combines with J gene TRBJ2-2; 7 nucleotides line up with TRBD2. Germline CDR1 reads MDHEN; CDR2 reads SYDVKM. V was pared by 4 bases and J by 4 bases, with 6 bases of the junction left unmatched. The CDR3 consists of 15 residues. CDR3: CASSSAGSGTGELFF. CDR3 nucleotide sequence: TGTGCCAGCAGTTCAGCGGGAAGTGGCACCGGGGAGCTGTTTTTT.

This clone was seen only once. J is TRBJ1-4 and V is TRBV18; 9 bases map to TRBD1. Trimming at V came to 1 base and at J to 2 bases, leaving 11 bases not matched to a gene. Germline V CDR1 and CDR2: KGHSH, LQKENI. The CDR3 runs to 19 residues. CDR3 residues: CASSPQGTGMWTTNEKLFF. The CDR3 DNA reads TGTGCCAGCTCACCACAAGGGACAGGGATGTGGACGACTAATGAAAAACTGTTTTTT.

The rearrangement links TRBV19 to TRBJ2-7; 9 nucleotides align to TRBD2. J was trimmed by 2 bases and V by 3 bases; bases with no gene match: 8. CDR3 length: 16 residues. CDR1 and CDR2 from the germline V gene are LNHDA and SQIVND (reference sequence). In nucleotides, the CDR3 is TGTGCCAGTAGTATCCCCCAGGGACTAGCTCCCTACGAGCAGTACTTC. As protein: CASSIPQGLAPYEQYF. The variable domain in full, with the rest retrieved from reference TRBV19 and TRBJ2-7, is DGGITQSPKYLFRKEGQNVTLSCEQNLNHDAMYWYRQDPGQGLRLIYYSQIVNDFQKGDIAEGYSVSREKKESFPLTVTSAQKNPTAFYLCASSIPQGLAPYEQYFGPGTRLTVT.

The V call is TRBV7-9, the J call TRBJ1-5; possible D gene TRBD1, 5 bases. V shed 5 bases and J shed 3 bases, with 11 bases lying between them. Germline V lookup: CDR1 SEHNR, CDR2 FQNEAQ (reference sequence). The CDR3 covers 14 residues. The CDR3 loop is CASSLDSLNQPQHF. DNA of the CDR3: TGTGCCAGCAGCCTAGACAGCCTCAATCAGCCCCAGCATTTT.

The rearrangement joins TRBV28 to TRBJ1-1; D perhaps matches TRBD1 (6 bases). The CDR3 runs 12 residues. Germline values: CDR1 MDHEN, CDR2 SYDVKM. Between the trimmed V and J ends, which lost 1 base and 10 bases, there was a span of 10 bases. In nucleotides, the CDR3 is TGTGCCAGCAGTTTATTGGACAGTAGAGCTTTCTTT. Translation: CASSLLDSRAFF.

This chain connects TRBV9 to TRBJ2-3, with D tentatively TRBD2 (6 bases). The CDR3 consists of 19 residues. Germline assignment: CDR1 SGDLS and CDR2 YYNGEE. The V end lost 2 bases, the J end lost 6 bases, and 28 bases lay between the germline ends. The CDR3 here is CASSVGVGGIVDGGDTQYF. The CDR3 nucleotides read TGTGCCAGCAGCGTGGGAGTGGGCGGGATCGTCGATGGCGGGGATACGCAGTATTTT.

This chain uses TRBV6-2 or TRBV6-3 with TRBJ1-5; D is unclear. V was pared by 2 bases and J by 2 bases, with 13 bases between. Germline-derived CDR1 and CDR2 are MNHEY and SVGEGT. The CDR3 loop spans 16 amino acids. The CDR3 reads CASSYGRGRGNQPQHF. DNA of the CDR3: TGTGCCAGCAGTTACGGCCGGGGTCGTGGCAATCAGCCCCAGCATTTT.

This clone showed up just once. The genes are TRBV28 and TRBJ2-7; D perhaps matches TRBD1 (6 bases). The CDR3 consists of 14 residues. Germline assignment: CDR1 MDHEN and CDR2 SYDVKM. Between the trimmed V and J ends, which lost 8 bases and 2 bases, there was a span of 16 bases. The CDR3 protein is CASLSGVPPYEQYF. CDR3 in DNA: TGTGCCAGCTTATCAGGGGTCCCTCCCTACGAGCAGTACTTC.

CDR3 nucleotide sequence: TGCGCCAGCAGCCAAGATGTGCAGGTTCGCACCGGGGAGCTGTTTTTT. It translates to CASSQDVQVRTGELFF. The chain joins TRBV4-3 to TRBJ2-2; D ambiguous. Germline loops: CDR1 LGHNA, CDR2 YSLEER. V lost 0 bases and J 4 bases, leaving 12 bases between the germline ends. The CDR3 spans 16 residues.

This chain links TRBV28 with TRBJ2-3, with 14 bases that match TRBD2. V lost 6 bases, J lost 7 bases, and 21 bases stayed unmatched. This CDR3 contains 20 residues. CDR1 MDHEN and CDR2 SYDVKM come from the germline V gene. DNA for the CDR3: TGTGCCAGCAGGCGACTAGCGGGAGGGCCCTCGAGGGGAGGGGGAAATACGCAGTATTTT. Translated, it gives CASRRLAGGPSRGGGNTQYF.

The chain employs TRBV28 and TRBJ1-4; D possibly corresponds to TRBD1 (5 bases). V was cut by 4 bases and J by 5 bases, with 17 bases left in between. Germline assignment: CDR1 MDHEN and CDR2 SYDVKM. CDR3 length equals 16 residues. CDR3 nucleotides: TGTGCCAGCAGTTATCAGGACAAGGGAAGAAATGAAAAACTGTTTTTT. Translation gives CASSYQDKGRNEKLFF.

The chain carries TRBV7-6 and TRBJ2-3; 13 positions match TRBD2. CDR3 length: 14 amino acids. In germline, CDR1 is SGHVS, CDR2 FNYEAQ. J lost 15 bases, V lost 5 bases, and 11 bases had no gene match. CDR3 region: CASSARTSGSSFYF. CDR3 DNA: TGTGCCAGCAGCGCGCGGACTAGCGGGAGTAGCTTTTATTTT.

A note on this clone: Compared with germline, one end of the junction differs, possibly owing to a read error. V usage is TRBV7-7 and J usage is TRBJ2-5; 14 bases are shared with TRBD2. Germline V gives CDR1 SSHAT, CDR2 FNYEAQ (reference sequence). There are 17 residues in the CDR3. DNA of the CDR3: TGTGCTAGCAGCTTAGGGGGACTAGCGGGAGTGAAGGAGACCCAGTACTTC. Its translation: CASSLGGLAGVKETQYF. The full variable domain, with the rest looked up from reference TRBV7-7 and TRBJ2-5, is GAGVSQSPRYKVTKRGQDVTLRCDPISSHATLYWYQQALGQGPEFLTYFNYEAQPDKSGLPSDRFSAERPEGSISTLTIQRTEQRDSAMYRCASSLGGLAGVKETQYFGPGTRLLVL.

V gene TRBV15 combines with J gene TRBJ2-7, with 10 positions matching TRBD1. Trimming cost V 4 bases and J 5 bases; bases outside gene matches: 5. Germline CDR1 is LNHNV and CDR2 is YYDKDF (reference sequence). There are 14 residues in the CDR3. This CDR3 is CATSIWTGGNEQYF. The CDR3 DNA follows: TGTGCCACCAGCATATGGACAGGGGGTAACGAGCAGTACTTC.

CDR3 coding DNA: TGTGCCAGCAGCTTAAGTCGGGGAGGCGAGCAGTACTTC. Protein: CASSLSRGGEQYF. The V call is TRBV7-8, the J call TRBJ2-7; tentatively, D is TRBD2 (6 bases). CDR3 length: 13 amino acids. The V end was cut by 2 bases, the J end by 6 bases, with 11 bases between. CDR1 is SGHVS, CDR2 FQNEAQ, per germline. The full variable domain, its missing parts supplied by reference TRBV7-8 and TRBJ2-7, is GAGVSQSPRYKVAKRGQDVALRCDPISGHVSLFWYQQALGQGPEFLTYFQNEAQLDKSGLPSDRFFAERPEGSVSTLKIQRTQQEDSAVYLCASSLSRGGEQYFGPGTRLTVT.

This chain joins TRBV11-2 and TRBJ2-5, with 9 positions matching TRBD1. The CDR3 runs to 17 residues. Germline CDR1 reads SGHAT; CDR2 reads FQNNGV. Trimming removed 1 base from V and 4 bases from J; junction bases left unmatched: 10. The CDR3 spells CASSLGGTGRLGETQYF. In DNA form, the CDR3 reads TGTGCCAGCAGCTTAGGGGGGACAGGGCGTTTGGGAGAGACCCAGTACTTC. Full variable domain (remainder filled in from reference TRBV11-2 and TRBJ2-5): EAGVAQSPRYKIIEKRQSVAFWCNPISGHATLYWYQQILGQGPKLLIQFQNNGVVDDSQLPKDRFSAERLKGVDSTLKIQPAKLEDSAVYLCASSLGGTGRLGETQYFGPGTRLLVL.

CDR3 loop: CASSPIPSGQGNQPQHF. The CDR3 nucleotides are TGTGCCAGCTCACCAATCCCTTCGGGACAGGGCAATCAGCCCCAGCATTTT. The chain carries TRBV18 and TRBJ1-5; 8 bases are shared with TRBD1. The CDR3 loop spans 17 amino acids. The germline V gene has CDR1 KGHSH and CDR2 LQKENI. V shed 2 bases and J 2 bases; nucleotides not matched to a gene: 8.

V is TRBV27 and J is TRBJ1-4; no clear D. Per the germline V gene, CDR1 is MNHEY and CDR2 is SMNVEV (reference sequence). The V end lost 2 bases, the J end lost 12 bases, and 13 bases lay between the germline ends. The CDR3 runs 13 residues. Here the CDR3 DNA reads TGTGCCAGCAGTTTAGTAGTCCGGGGAGAACTGTTTTTT. It yields the protein CASSLVVRGELFF.

Written as DNA, the CDR3 is TGTGCCTGGACCACGGGACATAGAAGCCCTGAAGCTTTCTTT. This translates into CAWTTGHRSPEAFF. The V and J genes are TRBV30 and TRBJ1-1; tentatively, D is TRBD1 (6 bases). Germline V gives CDR1 GTSNPN, CDR2 SVGIG (reference sequence). V lost 4 bases and J 6 bases, leaving 18 bases between the germline ends. This CDR3 is 14 amino acids long. The entire variable domain, with the rest obtained from reference TRBV30 and TRBJ1-1, is as follows: SQTIHQWPATLVQPVGSPLSLECTVEGTSNPNLYWYRQAAGRGLQLLFYSVGIGQISSEVPQNLSASRPQDRQFILSSKKLLLSDSGFYLCAWTTGHRSPEAFFGQGTRLTVV.